This T cell receptor (beta chain) came from a study of blood T cell repertoires in COVID-19. Looking at the study overall: There were acute and convalescent COVID-19 samples, and they came from the United States, Italy and Spain.

In the original processing: Counts of nucleated cells, estimated from reference gene primer amplification, were obtained. Data came from immunoSEQ multiplex PCR; TCRdb stores just in-frame clones and leaves some out. The V and J calls and clone size are taken from that table; D and trimming were inferred from the DNA. The sample comprises 140,000 to 150,000 clones, roughly 90% of which are singletons, and more than 1% rests with the top ten. The CDR3 loop spans 15 amino acids. V dropped 5 bases and J dropped 0; count of bases not matched to a gene: 3. Germline V lookup: CDR1 LGHNA, CDR2 YSLEER. This chain joins TRBV4-3 and TRBJ1-5, with 8 positions matching TRBD1. The receptor was isolated from a woman aged 30 to 39 with acute COVID-19. The sample was PBMCs or T cells enriched from blood (not recorded which). The CDR3 bases are TGCGCCAGCAGCGGGGGGACAGGTAGCAATCAGCCCCAGCATTTT. The encoded protein is CASSGGTGSNQPQHF.